This T cell receptor (beta chain) was recorded in a study of blood T cells in healthy people across ages. Study observations and caveats: Long-lived and aged donors differed, with more naive CD4+ cells and higher diversity in the long-lived. Estimated diversity that came from one million T cells was considered an underestimate.

This clonotype was seen a handful of times. Its target is unknown. For the second PCR, which ran for about 6 to 11 cycles, a sample-barcoded 5' primer and a J-beta primer mix were used. TCRdb reanalysed the 5' RACE reads using MiXCR and keeps one entry per CDR3 protein. This table has over a million distinct CDR3 sequences, 42% appearing once. This TCR derives from a woman between 18 and 29 years old in good health. The material sequenced was blood.

The CDR3 coding sequence is TGTGCCAGCAAATACGGGACAGGGGACTCACCCCTCCACTTT. Translating it yields CASKYGTGDSPLHF. The chain recombines TRBV27 with TRBJ1-6, with 10 bases lining up with TRBD1. J was trimmed by 10 bases and V by 7 bases; bases with no gene match: 7. The length of the CDR3 is 14 residues. Germline V gene lookup returns CDR1 MNHEY and CDR2 SMNVEV (reference sequence).